This TCR beta chain appears in the sequencing data of a study of OX40 agonist ivuxolimab in advanced cancers. About the study: Patients received the agonistic anti-OX40 (CD134) antibody ivuxolimab. General study points: CD8+ T cells showed, on average, more clonal expansion than CD4+ cells. Some nonresponders likewise displayed low normalized T-cell clonal expansion.

A word on this clone: The antigen remains unidentified.

This CDR3 has 17 residues. V lost 4 bases, J lost 6 bases, and 23 bases lay in between. Germline lookup yields CDR1 MDHEN and CDR2 SYDVKM. Clones were sequenced by immunoSEQ multiplex PCR, and TCRdb holds only the in-frame ones, with some missing. The sample shows 77,000 or so clones, 80% to 95% of them seen only once. The rearrangement uses TRBV28 and TRBJ2-3, with D possibly called TRBD1 or TRBD2 (5 bases each). This sequence was found in an adult with an advanced solid tumor such as melanoma, head and neck, liver or kidney cancer. Specimen: CD4+ or CD8+ T cells sorted from blood, collected in a trial of the OX40 agonist ivuxolimab. The CDR3 DNA reads as TGTGCCAGCAGTTCGTTGGGGCTAGCAGTTTCGGTGGATACGCAGTATTTT. Protein product: CASSSLGLAVSVDTQYF.